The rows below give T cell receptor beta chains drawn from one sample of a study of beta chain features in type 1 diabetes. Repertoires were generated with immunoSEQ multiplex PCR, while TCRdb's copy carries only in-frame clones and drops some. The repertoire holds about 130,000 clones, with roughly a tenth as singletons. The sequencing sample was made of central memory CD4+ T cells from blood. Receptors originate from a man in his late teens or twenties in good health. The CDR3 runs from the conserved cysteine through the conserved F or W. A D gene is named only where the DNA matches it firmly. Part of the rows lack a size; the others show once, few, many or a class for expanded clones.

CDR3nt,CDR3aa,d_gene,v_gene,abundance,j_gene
TGTGCCAGCAGCTTGTGGTCTGGGGGCTATAGAGGGTACGAGCAGTACTTC,CASSLWSGGYRGYEQYF,NA,TRBV5-6,few,TRBJ2-7
TGTGCCAGCAGCCAAGCCAAACTAGCGGGTGTAACAGATACGCAGTATTTT,CASSQAKLAGVTDTQYF,TRBD2,TRBV14,few,TRBJ2-3
TGTGCCAGCAGCCCAGGGTATGCTACCCCGGAGACCCAGTACTTC,CASSPGYATPETQYF,NA,TRBV7-2,NA,TRBJ2-5
TGCGCCAGCAGCTGGGGACAGGGAAGCACAGATACGCAGTATTTT,CASSWGQGSTDTQYF,TRBD1,TRBV5-1,few,TRBJ2-3
TGTGCCAGCAGACGGACTAGCGGGGGGTGGGGGGAGCTGTTTTTT,CASRRTSGGWGELFF,TRBD2,TRBV7-2,NA,TRBJ2-2
TGTGCCAGCAGCCAGTACCAAACTAGCGGGGGGGCCCATGAGCAGTTCTTC,CASSQYQTSGGAHEQFF,TRBD2,TRBV4-2,few,TRBJ2-1
TGTGCCAGCAGCAGGGGCGCCTTGAACACTGAAGCTTTCTTT,CASSRGALNTEAFF,NA,TRBV7-9,NA,TRBJ1-1
TGCGCCAGCAGTTCGTCACTCTACGAGCAGTACTTC,CASSSSLYEQYF,NA,TRBV5-1,many,TRBJ2-7
TGTGCCAGCACCGGACCGGGAGGTGTAAATGGCTACACCTTC,CASTGPGGVNGYTF,NA,TRBV6-1,few,TRBJ1-2
TGTGCCAGCAGTCCAACTAGCGGGGGGGCTAGTTACGAGCAGTACTTC,CASSPTSGGASYEQYF,TRBD2,TRBV27,many,TRBJ2-7
TGTGCCAGCAGCTTGATCAGGGACACCGGGGAGCTGTTTTTT,CASSLIRDTGELFF,NA,TRBV7-9,few,TRBJ2-2
TGTGCCAGCAGCAGTAACGACAGGGCGGTGACAGATACGCAGTATTTT,CASSSNDRAVTDTQYF,TRBD1,TRBV5-4,NA,TRBJ2-3
TGTGCCAGCCCGGGGATGGCGGGGGGGCCGTGGAATGAGCAGTTCTTC,CASPGMAGGPWNEQFF,TRBD2,TRBV5-8,few,TRBJ2-1
TGTGCCAGCAGCACCTCGAGCGGGGGGGCGAGCGAGCAGTACTTC,CASSTSSGGASEQYF,TRBD2,TRBV11-2,many,TRBJ2-7
TGTGCCAGCAGCTTAGAGCGGCTGGGTGAGCAGTTCTTC,CASSLERLGEQFF,NA,TRBV11-2,NA,TRBJ2-1
TGCGCCAGCAGCCGACAGGTTTCAGCAGATACGCAGTATTTT,CASSRQVSADTQYF,NA,TRBV4-3,many,TRBJ2-3
TGTGCCAGCAGTAAGGGACAGGGGCGCACAGATACGCAGTATTTT,CASSKGQGRTDTQYF,TRBD1,TRBV6-6,NA,TRBJ2-3
TGTGCCAGCAGTGTGAGACAGGGGACCGGGGAGCTGTTTTTT,CASSVRQGTGELFF,TRBD1,TRBV6-1,NA,TRBJ2-2
TGTGCCGCGACTAGCGGGGCCTCCTACGAGCAGTACTTC,CAATSGASYEQYF,TRBD2,TRBV6-6,NA,TRBJ2-7
TGTGCCAGCAGCTCCAGACAGGGGGCTCAAGAGACCCAGTACTTC,CASSSRQGAQETQYF,TRBD1,TRBV7-7,NA,TRBJ2-5
TGTGCCAGCAGCCCCCAACCGACCGGGAATGAGCAGTTCTTC,CASSPQPTGNEQFF,NA,TRBV7-7,NA,TRBJ2-1
TGTGCCAGCAGCATTAGACAGGGGGGTGGCGAGCAGTACTTC,CASSIRQGGGEQYF,TRBD1,TRBV27,NA,TRBJ2-7
TGTGCCAGCAGTGCGGGACAGATGAACACTGAAGCTTTCTTT,CASSAGQMNTEAFF,TRBD1,TRBV6-6,NA,TRBJ1-1
TGTGCCAGCAGCTTAGGACAGTTAGAGACCCAGTACTTC,CASSLGQLETQYF,NA,TRBV7-2,NA,TRBJ2-5
TGTGCCAGCAGGACGACAGGGGGCGACGAGCAGTACTTC,CASRTTGGDEQYF,TRBD1,TRBV25-1,few,TRBJ2-7
TGCGCCAGCAGCTTGGGTCTGAATTCACCCCTCCACTTT,CASSLGLNSPLHF,NA,TRBV5-1,few,TRBJ1-6
TGCAGCGTTGTAATGGGACAAATCTCTCCCTCTGGCTACACCTTC,CSVVMGQISPSGYTF,NA,TRBV29-1,NA,TRBJ1-2
TGTGCCAGCAGCAAATCCGGGACTAGCGATAAACTTGCCTACGAGCAGTACTTC,CASSKSGTSDKLAYEQYF,TRBD2,TRBV13,few,TRBJ2-7
TGCAGTGCGGACAGACAAGAGACCCAGTACTTC,CSADRQETQYF,NA,TRBV20-1,NA,TRBJ2-5
TGTGCCTGGGTCGGGGACAGGGGGCGAGGTGGCTACACCTTC,CAWVGDRGRGGYTF,TRBD1,TRBV30,NA,TRBJ1-2
TGTGCCACCAGCAGAGACCCAGGGGGCACTCAGCCCCAGCATTTT,CATSRDPGGTQPQHF,TRBD1,TRBV15,NA,TRBJ1-5
TGTGCCAGCACCAGGGGACAGGGGGCGGATTCACCCCTCCACTTT,CASTRGQGADSPLHF,TRBD1,TRBV6-1,few,TRBJ1-6
TGTGCCTGGAGTATAGGGGGCGAGCAGTACTTC,CAWSIGGEQYF,NA,TRBV30,many,TRBJ2-7
TGTGCCAGCAGGGCACAGGGAATCTATGGCTACACCTTC,CASRAQGIYGYTF,NA,TRBV27,NA,TRBJ1-2
TGTGCCAGCAGCTTAGCTCTACTAGCGGGGGGAGGCGAGCAGTTCTTC,CASSLALLAGGGEQFF,TRBD2,TRBV11-2,NA,TRBJ2-1